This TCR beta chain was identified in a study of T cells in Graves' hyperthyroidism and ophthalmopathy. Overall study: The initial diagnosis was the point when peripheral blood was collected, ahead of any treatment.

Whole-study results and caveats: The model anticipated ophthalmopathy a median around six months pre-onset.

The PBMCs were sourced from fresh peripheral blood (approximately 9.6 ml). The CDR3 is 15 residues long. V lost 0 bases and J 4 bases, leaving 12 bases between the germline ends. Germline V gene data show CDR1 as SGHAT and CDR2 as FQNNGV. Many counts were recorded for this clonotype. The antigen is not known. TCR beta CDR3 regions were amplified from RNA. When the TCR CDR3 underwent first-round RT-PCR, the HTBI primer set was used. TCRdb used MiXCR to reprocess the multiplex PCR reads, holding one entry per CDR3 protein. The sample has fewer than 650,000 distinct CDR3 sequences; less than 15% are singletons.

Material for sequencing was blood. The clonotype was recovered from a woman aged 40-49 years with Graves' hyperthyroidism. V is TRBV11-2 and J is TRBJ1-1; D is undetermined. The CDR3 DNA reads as TGTGCCAGCAGCTTAGAGGACCACCGGGGCACTGAAGCTTTCTTT. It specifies CASSLEDHRGTEAFF.